This T cell receptor (beta chain) was retrieved from a study of blood T cell repertoires in COVID-19. On the study more broadly: Both acute and convalescent COVID-19 samples were obtained from the United States, Italy and Spain. T cells, B-cell-depleted T cells, or PBMCs supplied cDNA or gDNA.

Authors' methods: Quantification of nucleated cells was approximated via reference gene primer amplification. Sequenced by immunoSEQ multiplex PCR; TCRdb stores in-frame clones only, minus some. V and J calls and clone size are as listed in that table; D and trimming were resolved from the DNA. The sample contains roughly 350,000 clones, approximately 91% of which appear only once. Followed longitudinally, the Seattle patients had been enrolled during active infection. The V and J ends lost 1 base and 2 bases respectively, with 13 bases between them. The CDR3 is 16 amino acids. The germline CDR1 and CDR2 sequences are LGHNA and YSLEER.

The chain links TRBV4-3 to TRBJ2-3; tentative D call: TRBD1 (6 bases). Sequenced sample: peripheral blood. The TCR comes from a woman between 65 and 79 years old with COVID-19, enrolled during active disease. The CDR3 loop is CASSQALDSSTDTQYF. CDR3 DNA: TGCGCCAGCAGCCAAGCCTTGGACAGCTCCACAGATACGCAGTATTTT.